These 16 T cell receptor beta chains were sequenced from one sample in a study of cytomegalovirus exposure and HLA in healthy donors. PCR was performed using 60 Vbeta and 13 Jbeta primers. Only in-frame clones appear in the TCRdb table, and some are missing; sequencing was by immunoSEQ multiplex PCR. The sample lists 130,000 or so clones; more than 70% were seen once. Sequencing was done on a sample of PBMCs. All receptors derive from a woman aged 55-70 years in good health and CMV-seronegative.

This clone was seen just once. The chain carries TRBV10-3 and TRBJ1-2; D is unclear. Per the germline V gene, CDR1 is ENHRY and CDR2 is SYGVKD. The CDR3 has 17 amino acids. The germline V and J ends were trimmed by 0 bases and 3 bases, with 17 bases remaining between them. Written as DNA, the CDR3 is TGTGCCATCAGTGAGTCGACTCGCCGCGTATCGGACTATGGCTACACCTTC. It specifies CAISESTRRVSDYGYTF.

V and J are TRBV11-2 and TRBJ2-5, with TRBD1 matching 11 bases. Germline V gene sequence: CDR1 SGHAT, CDR2 FQNNGV. Germline trimming cut 5 bases from V and 4 bases from J; bases unmatched to any gene: 3. The CDR3 loop spans 14 amino acids. CDR3 bases: TGTGCCAGCAGCCCGGGGACAGGGGGAGAGACCCAGTACTTC. This translates into CASSPGTGGETQYF.

The chain joins TRBV5-1 to TRBJ2-5; 9 bases map to TRBD1. Judging by the DNA end, TRBJ2-7 fits better; the J call may be wrong. This CDR3 has 14 amino acids. Germline V gene data show CDR1 as SGHRS and CDR2 as YFSETQ. The CDR3 DNA reads as TGCGCCAGCAGCTCGGGGACAGGGAGTGGCGAGCAGTACTTC. Translation: CASSSGTGSGEQYF.

This chain joins TRBV19 and TRBJ2-1, with 14 nucleotides matching TRBD2. The CDR3 extends over 18 amino acids. V gave up 5 bases and J gave up 4 bases; unmatched junction bases: 10. The germline CDR1 and CDR2 sequences are LNHDA and SQIVND (reference sequence). The CDR3 DNA sequence: TGTGCCAGTAGTGGGCGGACTAGCGGGAGGAGTGATTACAATGAGCAGTTCTTC. This sequence encodes CASSGRTSGRSDYNEQFF.

The chain combines TRBV27 with TRBJ2-7; possible D gene TRBD1, 6 bases. The CDR3 length is 16 residues. Deletions cut 1 base from V and 0 bases from J, with 13 bases between. From germline, CDR1 is MNHEY and CDR2 SMNVEV (reference sequence). The CDR3 sequence: CASSLWQQGGSYEQYF. DNA of the CDR3: TGTGCCAGCAGTTTATGGCAACAGGGTGGCTCCTACGAGCAGTACTTC.

The V call is TRBV6-5, the J call TRBJ1-1; the D is unclear. This CDR3 comprises 14 residues. Germline V CDR1 and CDR2: MNHEY, SVGAGI. With 0 bases removed from V and 1 base from J, the gap between germline ends came to 6 bases. This chain's CDR3 is CASSYSDTNTEAFF. The CDR3 DNA sequence: TGTGCCAGCAGTTACTCAGACACGAACACTGAAGCTTTCTTT.

This clone was recorded once. V gene TRBV18 combines with J gene TRBJ1-2; TRBD1 is a possible D gene (5 bases). The CDR3 is 14 residues long. The V gene's germline CDR1 is KGHSH and CDR2 LQKENI. Between the trimmed V and J ends, which lost 6 bases and 8 bases, there was a span of 19 bases. This CDR3 is CASSASGLVRGYTF. CDR3 nucleotide sequence: TGTGCCAGCTCCGCTTCAGGGCTCGTGAGGGGCTACACCTTC. Looking up the rest from reference TRBV18 and TRBJ1-2 gives the full variable domain: NAGVMQNPRHLVRRRGQEARLRCSPMKGHSHVYWYRQLPEEGLKFMVYLQKENIIDESGMPKERFSAEFPKEGPSILRIQQVVRGDSAAYFCASSASGLVRGYTFGSGTRLTVV.

The genes are TRBV7-3 and TRBJ2-3, with 10 bases that match TRBD2. V lost 5 bases and J lost 5; bases outside the gene matches: 10. This CDR3 has 16 amino acids. Germline V gives CDR1 SGHTA, CDR2 FQGTGA. CDR3 amino acids: CASSTGLADDRDTQYF. The CDR3 coding sequence is TGTGCCAGCAGCACCGGACTAGCGGACGATCGAGATACGCAGTATTTT. The full variable domain, in which reference TRBV7-3 and TRBJ2-3 provide the parts outside the CDR3, is GAGVSQTPSNKVTEKGKYVELRCDPISGHTALYWYRQSLGQGPEFLIYFQGTGAADDSGLPNDRFFAVRPEGSVSTLKIQRTERGDSAVYLCASSTGLADDRDTQYFGPGTRLTVL.

The V gene is TRBV6-5, the J gene TRBJ2-1; 8 positions match TRBD1. Germline V gene lookup returns CDR1 MNHEY and CDR2 SVGAGI. With V trimmed by 6 bases and J by 0 bases, 4 bases remained unmatched. The CDR3 has 15 amino acids. CDR3 sequence (DNA): TGTGCCAGCAGCCGGACAGGGAGCTCCTACAATGAGCAGTTCTTC. Translation: CASSRTGSSYNEQFF.

In its sample, this clone was seen a few times. V and J are TRBV7-2 and TRBJ2-1; D is perhaps TRBD1 (5 bases). This CDR3 has 13 residues. Germline V lookup: CDR1 SGHTA, CDR2 FQGNSA. The V end was cut by 2 bases, the J end by 7 bases, with 9 bases between. The chain's CDR3 is CASSLQGYNEQFF. CDR3 DNA: TGTGCCAGCAGCTTACAGGGATATAATGAGCAGTTCTTC.

This chain connects TRBV28 to TRBJ2-3, with 12 bases matching TRBD2. This CDR3 is built from 16 residues. The ends lost 6 bases at V and 2 bases at J; junction bases unmatched: 6. Germline-derived CDR1 and CDR2 are MDHEN and SYDVKM. The CDR3 nucleotides read TGTGCCAGCAGCCCTAGCGGGAGGGAAATCACAGATACGCAGTATTTT. This sequence encodes CASSPSGREITDTQYF.

The V gene is TRBV27, the J gene TRBJ1-4; 7 bases align to TRBD1. In germline, CDR1 is MNHEY, CDR2 SMNVEV (reference sequence). V dropped 7 bases and J dropped 5; count of bases not matched to a gene: 10. CDR3 length equals 15 residues. The chain's CDR3 is CASTTTGALNEKLFF. CDR3 in DNA: TGTGCCAGCACCACTACAGGGGCCCTAAATGAAAAACTGTTTTTT.

This chain joins TRBV4-1 and TRBJ2-1; 11 nucleotides align to TRBD2. V lost 1 base and J lost 1; bases outside the gene matches: 6. The CDR3 is 18 amino acids. CDR1 is MGHRA, CDR2 YSYEKL, per germline. CDR3 DNA: TGCGCCAGCAGCCAAGCTAGCGGGGGGACGACTTCCTACAATGAGCAGTTCTTC. As protein: CASSQASGGTTSYNEQFF.

V and J are TRBV7-3 and TRBJ2-7, with 7 bases identical to TRBD1. Trimming cost V 5 bases and J 3 bases; bases outside gene matches: 16. This CDR3 has 17 amino acids. The germline gives CDR1 SGHTA, CDR2 FQGTGA. In DNA, the CDR3 is TGTGCCAGCAGCCTACACCGACAGGGTTCGTGGAGCTACGAGCAGTACTTC. Residues: CASSLHRQGSWSYEQYF.

This chain connects TRBV5-1 to TRBJ2-7; 14 bases match TRBD2. The V and J ends lost 4 bases and 1 base, in that order; junction bases with no gene match: 7. Per the germline V gene, CDR1 is SGHRS and CDR2 is YFSETQ. This CDR3 is built from 17 residues. The chain's CDR3 is CASSPRTSGGSSYEQYF. In DNA form, the CDR3 reads TGCGCCAGCAGCCCCCGGACTAGCGGGGGGTCTTCCTACGAGCAGTACTTC.

The rearrangement joins TRBV30 to TRBJ1-5; D might be TRBD1 (5 bases). Trimming took 1 base from V and 0 from J, leaving 7 bases between them. Germline CDR1 GTSNPN, CDR2 SVGIG (reference sequence). This CDR3 comprises 14 residues. The CDR3 nucleotides are TGTGCCTGGAGTGGGCAGGGTAGCAATCAGCCCCAGCATTTT. Its protein product is CAWSGQGSNQPQHF.